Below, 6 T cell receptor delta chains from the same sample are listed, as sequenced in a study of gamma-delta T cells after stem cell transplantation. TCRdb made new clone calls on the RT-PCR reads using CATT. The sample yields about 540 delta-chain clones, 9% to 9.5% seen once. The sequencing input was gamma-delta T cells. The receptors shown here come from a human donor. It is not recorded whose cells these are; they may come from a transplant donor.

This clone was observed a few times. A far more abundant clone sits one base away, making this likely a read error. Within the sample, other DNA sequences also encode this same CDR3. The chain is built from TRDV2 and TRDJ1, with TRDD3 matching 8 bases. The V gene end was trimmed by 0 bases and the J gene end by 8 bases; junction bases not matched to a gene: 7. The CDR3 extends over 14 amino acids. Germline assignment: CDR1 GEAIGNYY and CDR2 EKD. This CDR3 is CACDTLGEHDKLIF. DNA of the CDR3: TGTGCCTGTGACACCCTGGGGGAGCACGACAAACTCATCTTT.

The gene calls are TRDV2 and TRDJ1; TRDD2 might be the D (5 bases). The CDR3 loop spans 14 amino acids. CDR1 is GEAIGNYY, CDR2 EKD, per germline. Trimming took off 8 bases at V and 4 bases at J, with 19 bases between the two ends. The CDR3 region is CAFLNGNEDDKLIF. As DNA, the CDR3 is TGTGCCTTCCTAAACGGGAATGAGGACGATAAACTCATCTTT.

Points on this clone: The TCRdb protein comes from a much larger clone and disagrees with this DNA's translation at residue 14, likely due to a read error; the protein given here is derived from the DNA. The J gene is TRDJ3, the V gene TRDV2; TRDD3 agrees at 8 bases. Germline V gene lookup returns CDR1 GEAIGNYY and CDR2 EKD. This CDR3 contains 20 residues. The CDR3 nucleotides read TGTGCCTGTGACACCGTGGGAGGGATACGTCAGTCCTGGGGCACCCGACAGATGTTTTTC. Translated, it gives CACDTVGGIRQSWGTRQMFF.

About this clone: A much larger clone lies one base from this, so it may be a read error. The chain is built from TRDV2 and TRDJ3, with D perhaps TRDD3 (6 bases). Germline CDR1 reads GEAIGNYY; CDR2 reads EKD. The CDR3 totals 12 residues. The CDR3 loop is CAWGEDTRQTFF. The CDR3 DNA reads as TGTGCCTGGGGGGAGGACACCCGACAGACGTTTTTC.

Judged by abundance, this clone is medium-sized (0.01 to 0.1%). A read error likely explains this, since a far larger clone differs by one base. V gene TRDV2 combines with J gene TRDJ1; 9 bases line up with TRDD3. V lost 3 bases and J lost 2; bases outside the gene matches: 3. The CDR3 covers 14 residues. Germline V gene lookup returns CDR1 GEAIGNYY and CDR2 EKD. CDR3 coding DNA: TGTGCCTGTGACGCGCTGGGGGATACCGATAAACTCATCTTT. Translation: CACDALGDTDKLIF.

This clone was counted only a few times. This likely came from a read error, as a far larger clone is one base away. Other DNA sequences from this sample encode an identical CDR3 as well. The CDR3 is CACDNVLGDTYTDKLIF. The CDR3 DNA is TGTGCCTGTGACAACGTACTGGGGGATACTTACACCGATAAACTCATCTTT. The chain combines TRDV2 with TRDJ1, with TRDD3 matching over 12 bases. This CDR3 is 17 amino acids long. V lost 2 bases, J lost 0 bases, and 6 bases stayed unmatched. Germline-derived CDR1 and CDR2 are GEAIGNYY and EKD.